This T cell receptor (beta chain) was recorded in a study of cytomegalovirus exposure and HLA in healthy donors. For the study at large: Within an early data release were approximately 85 million unique TCRs drawn from HLA-typed donors. Study observations and caveats: Among TCR beta chains, those listed as cytomegalovirus-associated numbered fewer than 200. Data from an earlier analysis indicated that most TCR beta V segments were productive either about 87% or about 30% of the time.

Germline V gene lookup returns CDR1 SNHLY and CDR2 FYNNEI. After removal of 7 bases from V and 2 bases from J, the junction contained 4 bases not matched to a gene. The CDR3 spans 14 residues. The PCR had 60 Vbeta and 13 Jbeta primers. Profiling relied on immunoSEQ multiplex PCR, and the TCRdb table lists in-frame clones only, not all of them. The sample has around 70,000 clones; around 70% are singletons. Participants comprised healthy donors of bone marrow. This clone occurred a few times. What it binds is not known. What was sequenced was PBMCs. The TCR originated in a human donor in good health. The chain uses TRBV2 and TRBJ2-7, with 11 bases matching TRBD1. The CDR3 spells CASTLGQGAYEQYF. CDR3 sequence (DNA): TGTGCCAGCACCTTGGGACAGGGGGCCTACGAGCAGTACTTC.